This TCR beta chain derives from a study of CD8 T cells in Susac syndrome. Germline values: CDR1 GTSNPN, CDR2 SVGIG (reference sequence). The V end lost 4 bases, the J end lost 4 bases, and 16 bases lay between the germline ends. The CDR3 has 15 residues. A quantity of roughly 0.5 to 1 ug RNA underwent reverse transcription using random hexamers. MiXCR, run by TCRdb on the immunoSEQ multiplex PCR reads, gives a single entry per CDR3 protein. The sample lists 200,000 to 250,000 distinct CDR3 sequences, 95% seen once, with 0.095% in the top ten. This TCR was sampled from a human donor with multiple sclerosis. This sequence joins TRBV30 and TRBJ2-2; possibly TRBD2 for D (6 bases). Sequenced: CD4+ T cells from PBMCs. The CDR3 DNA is TGTGCCTGGATGGCGGAGGGTGTCGGCACCGGGGAGCTGTTTTTT. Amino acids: CAWMAEGVGTGELFF.